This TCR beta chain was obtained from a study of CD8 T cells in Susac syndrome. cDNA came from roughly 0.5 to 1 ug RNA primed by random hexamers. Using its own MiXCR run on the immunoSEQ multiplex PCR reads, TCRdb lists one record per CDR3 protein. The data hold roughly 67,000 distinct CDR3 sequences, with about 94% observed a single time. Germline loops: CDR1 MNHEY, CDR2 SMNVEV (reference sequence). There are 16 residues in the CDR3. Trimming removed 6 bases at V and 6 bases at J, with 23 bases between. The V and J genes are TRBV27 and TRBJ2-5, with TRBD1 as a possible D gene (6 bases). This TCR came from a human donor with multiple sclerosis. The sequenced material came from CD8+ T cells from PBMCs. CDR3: CASSPTTISGEQTQYF. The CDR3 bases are TGTGCCAGCAGCCCAACAACGATATCAGGGGAGCAGACCCAGTACTTC.